The rows below give T cell receptor beta chains drawn from one sample of a study of blood T cell repertoires in COVID-19. TCRdb keeps only in-frame clones here, not all; method: immunoSEQ multiplex PCR. This sample has tens of thousands of clones, with under 80% found just once. Input material: peripheral blood. The source is a woman over 75 with active or convalescent COVID-19. Each CDR3 is given with its conserved first and last residue. A D gene is named only where the DNA matches it firmly. Part of the rows lack a size; the others show once, few, many or a class for expanded clones.

j_gene | d_gene | abundance | v_gene | CDR3aa | CDR3nt
TRBJ2-7 | NA | NA | TRBV9 | CASSPRPDSPSYEQYF | TGTGCCAGCAGCCCTCGACCGGACAGTCCCTCCTACGAGCAGTACTTC
TRBJ2-1 | TRBD2 | NA | TRBV7-8 | CASSPLPHITSGRVDEQFF | TGTGCCAGCAGCCCCCTGCCCCATATTACTAGCGGGAGAGTCGATGAGCAGTTCTTC
TRBJ2-7 | NA | medium-sized | TRBV14 | CASSSGVGTARYEQYF | TGTGCCAGCAGCTCAGGGGTCGGGACGGCTAGATACGAGCAGTACTTC
TRBJ2-2 | TRBD2 | NA | TRBV5-1 | CASSLALAGGPSNTGELFF | TGCGCCAGCAGCTTGGCTCTAGCGGGGGGGCCCTCGAACACCGGGGAGCTGTTTTTT
TRBJ2-2 | TRBD2 | NA | TRBV4-3 | CASSQAMGGVNTGELFF | TGCGCCAGCAGCCAAGCAATGGGGGGGGTTAACACCGGGGAGCTGTTTTTT
TRBJ1-3 | NA | NA | TRBV10-3 | CAIGMGSPDSGNTIYF | TGTGCCATCGGAATGGGGAGTCCCGACTCTGGAAACACCATATATTTT
TRBJ1-1 | NA | NA | TRBV29-1 | CSAQRGNEAFF | TGCAGCGCGCAGCGGGGTAATGAAGCTTTCTTT
TRBJ1-3 | NA | many | TRBV3-1/TRBV3-2 | CASSQDLAEGTIYF | TGTGCCAGCAGCCAAGATCTGGCAGAGGGAACCATATATTTT
TRBJ2-7 | NA | NA | TRBV7-2 | CASSPRGGRSFGVEQYF | TGTGCCAGCAGCCCAAGGGGGGGCAGATCGTTTGGGGTGGAGCAGTACTTC
TRBJ2-5 | TRBD1 | NA | TRBV15 | CATSRGAGGQETQYF | TGTGCCACCAGCAGAGGGGCAGGGGGCCAAGAGACCCAGTACTTC
TRBJ1-4 | NA | NA | TRBV6-6 | CASAPRRDTTNEKLFF | TGTGCCAGCGCCCCACGACGGGACACAACTAATGAAAAACTGTTTTTT
TRBJ1-5 | TRBD1 | NA | TRBV6-2/TRBV6-3 | CASSPRQGGNQPQHF | TGTGCCAGCAGTCCCCGACAGGGGGGCAATCAGCCCCAGCATTTT
TRBJ1-2 | NA | NA | TRBV12-3/TRBV12-4 | CATTNRAGHGYTF | TGTGCCACCACCAACAGGGCCGGACATGGCTACACCTTC
TRBJ1-4 | TRBD1 | NA | TRBV6-5 | CASSPEQGRRLFF | TGTGCCAGCAGCCCCGAACAGGGGAGAAGACTGTTTTTT
TRBJ2-3 | TRBD2 | NA | TRBV11-3 | CASSLDGRGADCSTDTQYF | TGTGCCAGCAGCTTAGACGGGCGGGGGGCCGATTGTAGCACAGATACGCAGTATTTT
TRBJ1-2 | NA | few | TRBV12-3/TRBV12-4 | CASTTGVYGYTF | TGTGCCAGCACCACGGGAGTCTATGGCTACACCTTC
TRBJ1-1 | NA | few | TRBV7-6 | CASSLAQAGLAFF | TGTGCCAGCAGCTTAGCCCAGGCGGGATTGGCTTTCTTT
TRBJ1-6 | NA | once | TRBV10-3 | CAISESGGSNSPLHF | TGTGCCATCAGTGAGTCGGGGGGGAGCAATTCACCCCTCCACTTT
TRBJ2-2 | NA | NA | TRBV5-1 | CASSLDFTGELFF | TGCGCCAGCAGCTTGGACTTCACCGGGGAGCTGTTTTTT
TRBJ2-2 | TRBD1 | NA | TRBV28 | CASSYLVGQGAGGELFF | TGTGCCAGCAGTTACCTAGTGGGACAGGGGGCCGGCGGGGAGCTGTTTTTT
TRBJ1-3 | NA | once | TRBV13 | CASSFAGKGNTIYF | TGTGCCAGCAGCTTCGCGGGGAAAGGAAACACCATATATTTT
TRBJ1-4 | NA | NA | TRBV24-1 | CATSDSAGGREKLFF | TGTGCCACCAGTGATTCCGCGGGGGGACGGGAAAAACTGTTTTTT
TRBJ1-1 | NA | NA | TRBV12-3/TRBV12-4 | CASQRLPDTEAFF | TGTGCCAGCCAACGATTGCCAGACACTGAAGCTTTCTTT
TRBJ1-5 | NA | NA | TRBV15 | CATSRGGGFKPQHF | TGTGCCACCAGCAGAGGAGGAGGGTTTAAGCCCCAGCATTTT
TRBJ2-1 | TRBD2 | NA | TRBV7-3 | CASALDSGNEQFF | TGTGCCAGCGCACTTGATAGCGGGAATGAGCAGTTCTTC
TRBJ1-1 | TRBD1 | NA | TRBV7-9 | CASSFGGQGSWEAFF | TGTGCCAGCAGCTTCGGAGGACAGGGAAGTTGGGAAGCTTTCTTT
TRBJ2-7 | TRBD2 | NA | TRBV15 | CATSRAARGSNEQYF | TGTGCCACCAGCAGAGCTGCGCGGGGGAGCAACGAGCAGTACTTC
TRBJ1-3 | NA | NA | TRBV19 | CASSINRQVSGNTIYF | TGTGCCAGTAGTATCAACCGGCAGGTCTCTGGAAACACCATATATTTT
TRBJ1-1 | NA | once | TRBV19 | CASTDPGDTEAFF | TGTGCCAGTACCGACCCCGGGGACACTGAAGCTTTCTTT
TRBJ1-5 | NA | NA | TRBV6-2/TRBV6-3 | CASSSQGAGTGGSNQPQHF | TGTGCCAGCAGTTCCCAAGGGGCCGGTACAGGTGGGAGCAATCAGCCCCAGCATTTT
TRBJ1-1 | NA | NA | TRBV4-3 | CASSRDLSGNTEAFF | TGCGCCAGCAGCCGAGACTTGTCGGGGAACACTGAAGCTTTCTTT
TRBJ2-4 | NA | few | TRBV7-2 | CASSTDSSRDIQYF | TGTGCCAGCAGCACGGACAGTTCACGAGACATTCAGTACTTC
TRBJ1-2 | NA | once | TRBV27 | CASSRDSNNYGYTF | TGTGCCAGCAGTCGAGACTCCAATAACTATGGCTACACCTTC
TRBJ2-7 | NA | once | TRBV7-8 | CASSWSGEQYF | TGTGCCAGCAGCTGGAGCGGAGAGCAGTACTTC
TRBJ2-2 | NA | once | TRBV5-1 | CASSTRTAGELFF | TGCGCCAGCTCGACTAGAACGGCCGGGGAGCTGTTTTTT
TRBJ2-2 | NA | NA | TRBV6-2/TRBV6-3 | CASSYGRNTGELFF | TGTGCCAGCAGTTATGGCAGGAACACCGGGGAGCTGTTTTTT
TRBJ1-2 | NA | NA | TRBV3-1/TRBV3-2 | CASSHAGEDYGYTF | TGTGCCAGCAGCCATGCAGGGGAAGACTATGGCTACACCTTC
TRBJ2-3 | NA | NA | TRBV11-2 | CASSLVGQSTDTQYF | TGTGCCAGCAGCTTAGTTGGGCAGAGCACAGATACGCAGTATTTT
TRBJ1-3 | TRBD1 | NA | TRBV3-1/TRBV3-2 | CASSPDRAGNTIYF | TGTGCCAGCAGCCCAGACAGGGCGGGAAACACCATATATTTT
TRBJ2-3 | TRBD2 | NA | TRBV19 | CATGLAGGLDTQYF | TGTGCCACAGGACTAGCGGGGGGCCTCGATACGCAGTATTTT
TRBJ1-4 | TRBD1 | NA | TRBV2 | CASNPGQLNEKLFF | TGTGCCAGCAACCCGGGACAGCTTAATGAAAAACTGTTTTTT
TRBJ1-2 | NA | few | TRBV6-1 | CASSEGYARGYGYTF | TGTGCCAGCAGTGAAGGATACGCCCGGGGCTATGGCTACACCTTC